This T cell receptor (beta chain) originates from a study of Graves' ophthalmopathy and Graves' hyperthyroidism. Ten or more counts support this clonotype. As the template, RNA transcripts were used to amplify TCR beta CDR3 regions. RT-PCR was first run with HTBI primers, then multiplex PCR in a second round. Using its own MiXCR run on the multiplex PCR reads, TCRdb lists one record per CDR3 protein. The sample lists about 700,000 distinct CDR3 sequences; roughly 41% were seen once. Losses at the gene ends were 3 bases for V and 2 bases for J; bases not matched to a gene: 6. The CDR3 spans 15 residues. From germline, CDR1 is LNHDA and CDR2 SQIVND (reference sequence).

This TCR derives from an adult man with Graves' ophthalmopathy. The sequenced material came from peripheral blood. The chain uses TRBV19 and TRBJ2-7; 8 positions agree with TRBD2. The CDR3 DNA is TGTGCCAGTAGTATTCAAGCGGGGGAGACCTACGAGCAGTACTTC. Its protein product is CASSIQAGETYEQYF.